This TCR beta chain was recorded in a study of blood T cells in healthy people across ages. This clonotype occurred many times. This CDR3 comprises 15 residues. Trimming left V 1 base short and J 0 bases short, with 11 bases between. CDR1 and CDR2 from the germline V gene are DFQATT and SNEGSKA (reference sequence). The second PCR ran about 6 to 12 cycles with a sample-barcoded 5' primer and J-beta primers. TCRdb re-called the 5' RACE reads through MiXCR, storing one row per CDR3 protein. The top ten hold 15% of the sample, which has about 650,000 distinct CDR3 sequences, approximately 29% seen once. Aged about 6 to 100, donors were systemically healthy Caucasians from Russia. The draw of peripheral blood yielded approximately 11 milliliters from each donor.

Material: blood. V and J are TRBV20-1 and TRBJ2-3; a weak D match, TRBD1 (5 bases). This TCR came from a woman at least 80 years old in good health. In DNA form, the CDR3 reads TGCAGTGCTAGAGGGACACCCGTTAGCACAGATACGCAGTATTTT. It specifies CSARGTPVSTDTQYF.